This TCR beta chain stems from a study of PD-L1 blockade in urothelial cancer. Study at large: Patients with male sex and bladder-origin urothelial cancer accounted for about 85% of the roughly 30 enrolled. Analysis of the blood was performed 3 weeks (second dose) and 6 weeks after treatment start.

CDR3 length equals 13 residues. From germline, CDR1 is MNHNS and CDR2 SASEGT. V was cut by 8 bases and J by 4 bases, with 12 bases left in between. Some clones are missing from TCRdb's copy, which holds only in-frame ones; the method was immunoSEQ multiplex PCR. Of under 120,000 clones listed, approximately 85% are singletons. Overall study findings and caveats: For durable-benefit patients, tumor-associated blood clones expanded more at 3 weeks.

Of note for this clone: Antigen specificity is unknown.

The source material was PBMCs, sampled around atezolizumab (anti-PD-L1) treatment. This chain joins TRBV6-1 and TRBJ1-3, with no clear D. The TCR comes from a man aged 50 to 60 with urothelial cancer. CDR3 DNA: TGTGCCAGCGTGACGGGTTCGGGAAACACCATATATTTT. Protein sequence: CASVTGSGNTIYF.